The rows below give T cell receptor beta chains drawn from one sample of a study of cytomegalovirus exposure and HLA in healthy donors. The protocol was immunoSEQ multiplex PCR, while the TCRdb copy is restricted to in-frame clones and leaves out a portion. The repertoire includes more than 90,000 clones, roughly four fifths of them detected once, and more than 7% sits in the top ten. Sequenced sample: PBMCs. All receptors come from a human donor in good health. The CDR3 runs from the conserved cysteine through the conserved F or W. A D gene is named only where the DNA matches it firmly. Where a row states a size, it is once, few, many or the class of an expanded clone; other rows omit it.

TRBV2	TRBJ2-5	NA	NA	CASRTRSAVQETQYF	TGTGCCAGCAGGACCCGATCAGCGGTACAAGAGACCCAGTACTTC
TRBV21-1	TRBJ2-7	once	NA	CASRGITSGSSYEQYF	TGTGCCAGCAGAGGAATAACTAGCGGGAGTTCCTACGAGCAGTACTTC
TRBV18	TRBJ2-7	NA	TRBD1	CASSGSSGTGGNEQYF	TGTGCCAGCTCAGGCTCCTCGGGGACAGGGGGGAACGAGCAGTACTTC
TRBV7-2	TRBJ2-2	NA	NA	CASSRDNANTGELFF	TGTGCCAGCAGCAGGGACAACGCGAACACCGGGGAGCTGTTTTTT
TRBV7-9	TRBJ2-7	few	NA	CASSSGTLIIEQYF	TGTGCCAGTTCATCAGGGACACTGATAATCGAGCAGTACTTC
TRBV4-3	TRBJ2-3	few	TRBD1	CASSQSGTDTDTQYF	TGCGCCAGCAGCCAGTCCGGGACAGACACAGATACGCAGTATTTT
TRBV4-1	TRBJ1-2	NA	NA	CASSQSRQVWGYTF	TGCGCCAGCAGCCAATCACGACAAGTTTGGGGCTACACCTTC
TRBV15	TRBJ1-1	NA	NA	CATRSVVQGTEAFF	TGTGCCACCAGGTCGGTCGTTCAGGGCACTGAAGCTTTCTTT
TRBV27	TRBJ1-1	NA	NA	CASSFRGPGRTEAFF	TGTGCCAGCAGTTTCAGGGGCCCCGGTAGGACTGAAGCTTTCTTT
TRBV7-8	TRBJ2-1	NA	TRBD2	CASSLASQRGFRTYNEQFF	TGTGCCAGCAGCTTAGCAAGCCAGCGGGGGTTCCGAACCTACAATGAGCAGTTCTTC
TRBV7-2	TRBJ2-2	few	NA	CASSLGTVNTGELFF	TGTGCCAGCAGCTTAGGGACAGTCAACACCGGGGAGCTGTTTTTT
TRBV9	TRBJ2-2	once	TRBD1	CASSHLTRGRAGELFF	TGTGCCAGCAGCCATCTGACCAGGGGGCGCGCCGGGGAGCTGTTTTTT
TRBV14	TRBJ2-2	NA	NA	CASSQVNAPGELFF	TGTGCCAGCAGCCAAGTAAACGCGCCCGGGGAGCTGTTTTTT
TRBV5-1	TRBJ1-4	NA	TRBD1	CASSSGQGVATNEKLFF	TGCGCCAGCAGCTCAGGACAGGGAGTTGCAACTAATGAAAAACTGTTTTTT
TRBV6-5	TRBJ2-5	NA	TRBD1	CAIGQGEETQYF	TGTGCCATAGGACAGGGAGAAGAGACCCAGTACTTC
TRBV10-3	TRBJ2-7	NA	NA	CAMGSAANSYEQYF	TGTGCCATGGGTTCAGCGGCCAACTCCTACGAGCAGTACTTC
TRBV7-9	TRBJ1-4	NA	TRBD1	CASGRSGTGVEKLFF	TGTGCCAGCGGCCGTTCGGGGACAGGGGTTGAAAAACTGTTTTTT
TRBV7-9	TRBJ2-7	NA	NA	CASSRSGGVNEQYF	TGTGCCAGCAGCCGCAGCGGAGGGGTGAACGAGCAGTACTTC
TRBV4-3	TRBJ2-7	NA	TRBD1	CASSQDTGTGFYEQYF	TGCGCCAGCAGCCAAGACACCGGGACAGGGTTCTACGAGCAGTACTTC
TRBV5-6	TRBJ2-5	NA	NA	CASSLPEGGRETQYF	TGTGCCAGCAGCTTACCCGAGGGGGGGAGGGAGACCCAGTACTTC
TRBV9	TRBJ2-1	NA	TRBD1	CASSGETGVYNEQFF	TGTGCCAGCAGCGGAGAGACAGGGGTTTACAATGAGCAGTTCTTC
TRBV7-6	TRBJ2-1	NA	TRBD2	CASSPQAWLAGNEQFF	TGTGCCAGCAGCCCTCAGGCATGGCTAGCGGGAAATGAGCAGTTCTTC
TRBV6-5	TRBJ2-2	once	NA	CASSPSINRELFF	TGTGCCAGCAGCCCATCGATCAACAGGGAGCTGTTTTTT
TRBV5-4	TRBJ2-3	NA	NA	CASSSGSPHTDTQYF	TGTGCCAGCAGCTCGGGTAGCCCACACACAGATACGCAGTATTTT
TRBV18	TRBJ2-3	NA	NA	CASSPPSLDTQYF	TGTGCCAGCTCACCACCGAGCTTGGATACGCAGTATTTT
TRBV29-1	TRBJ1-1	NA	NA	CSVERSRAWGDPNTEAFF	TGCAGCGTTGAACGGTCCCGCGCTTGGGGGGACCCGAACACTGAAGCTTTCTTT
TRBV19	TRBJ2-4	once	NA	CASSMDGGLENIQYF	TGTGCCAGTAGTATGGACGGGGGGCTCGAAAACATTCAGTACTTC
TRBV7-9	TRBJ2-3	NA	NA	CASSLASTGSTDTQYF	TGTGCCAGCAGCTTAGCGTCTACGGGTAGCACAGATACGCAGTATTTT
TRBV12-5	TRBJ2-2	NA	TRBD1	CASGLKQGAFGELFF	TGTGCTAGTGGTTTGAAACAGGGGGCGTTTGGGGAGCTGTTTTTT
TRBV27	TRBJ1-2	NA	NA	CASSSTEHHPYGYTF	TGTGCCAGCAGTTCGACAGAGCACCACCCTTATGGCTACACCTTC
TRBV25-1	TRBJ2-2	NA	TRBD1	CASSAQTGEDGELFF	TGTGCCAGCAGTGCACAGACAGGGGAGGACGGGGAGCTGTTTTTT
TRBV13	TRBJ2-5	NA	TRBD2	CASSSGDGTQYF	TGTGCCAGCAGTAGCGGGGACGGGACCCAGTACTTC
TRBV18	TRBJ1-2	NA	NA	CASSRRQVEDGYTF	TGTGCCAGCTCACGTCGACAGGTTGAGGATGGCTACACCTTC
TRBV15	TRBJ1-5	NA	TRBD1	CATSMPGQGGQPQHF	TGTGCCACCAGCATGCCTGGACAGGGTGGTCAGCCCCAGCATTTT
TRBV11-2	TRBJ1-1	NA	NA	CASSLAARVTEAFF	TGTGCCAGCAGCTTAGCGGCGAGGGTCACTGAAGCTTTCTTT
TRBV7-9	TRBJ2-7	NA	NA	CASSRGYEQYF	TGTGCCAGCAGCAGGGGGTACGAGCAGTACTTC
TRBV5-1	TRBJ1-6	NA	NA	CASSKDSRGNSPLHF	TGCGCCAGCAGCAAGGACTCTAGAGGGAATTCACCCCTCCACTTT
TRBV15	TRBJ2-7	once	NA	CATSRDLTGSYEQYF	TGTGCCACCAGCAGAGACCTGACAGGCTCCTACGAGCAGTACTTC
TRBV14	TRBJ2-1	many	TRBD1	CASSLTGGTGNEQFF	TGTGCCAGCAGCCTGACAGGGGGGACAGGCAATGAGCAGTTCTTC
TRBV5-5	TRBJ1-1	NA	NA	CASSPTGDLNTEAFF	TGTGCCAGCAGCCCGACCGGAGACCTGAACACTGAAGCTTTCTTT
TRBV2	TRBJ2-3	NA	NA	CASMSGTQYF	TGTGCCAGCATGTCAGGTACGCAGTATTTT
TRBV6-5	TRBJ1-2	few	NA	CASSSTLVTNYGYTF	TGTGCCAGCAGTTCGACACTGGTGACTAACTATGGCTACACCTTC
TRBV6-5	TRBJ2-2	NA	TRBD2	CASRPSGNTGELFF	TGTGCCAGCAGACCTAGCGGGAACACCGGGGAGCTGTTTTTT
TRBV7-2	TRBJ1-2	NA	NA	CASSFRSAYGYTF	TGTGCCAGCAGCTTTAGGAGCGCCTATGGCTACACCTTC
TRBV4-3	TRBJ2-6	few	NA	CASSQGDSGANVLTF	TGCGCCAGCAGCCAAGGAGACTCTGGGGCCAACGTCCTGACTTTC
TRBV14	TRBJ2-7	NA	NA	CASSQLGGASGYEQYF	TGTGCCAGCAGCCAGTTAGGCGGGGCCTCGGGCTACGAGCAGTACTTC
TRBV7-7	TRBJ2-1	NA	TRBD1	CASSLAIPGQGVSSYNEQFF	TGTGCCAGCAGCTTAGCAATTCCGGGACAGGGGGTCAGCTCCTACAATGAGCAGTTCTTC
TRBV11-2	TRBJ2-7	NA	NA	CASSSLQGKKYEQYF	TGTGCCAGCAGCTCCCTTCAGGGAAAGAAGTACGAGCAGTACTTC
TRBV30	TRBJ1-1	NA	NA	CAWVRQENTEAFF	TGTGCCTGGGTTCGTCAGGAAAACACTGAAGCTTTCTTT
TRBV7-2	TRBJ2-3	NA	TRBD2	CASSSTTSGYTDTQYF	TGTGCCAGCAGCTCGACGACTAGCGGGTATACAGATACGCAGTATTTT
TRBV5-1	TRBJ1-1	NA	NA	CASSHTPGQNTEAFF	TGCGCCAGCAGCCATACGCCGGGACAGAACACTGAAGCTTTCTTT